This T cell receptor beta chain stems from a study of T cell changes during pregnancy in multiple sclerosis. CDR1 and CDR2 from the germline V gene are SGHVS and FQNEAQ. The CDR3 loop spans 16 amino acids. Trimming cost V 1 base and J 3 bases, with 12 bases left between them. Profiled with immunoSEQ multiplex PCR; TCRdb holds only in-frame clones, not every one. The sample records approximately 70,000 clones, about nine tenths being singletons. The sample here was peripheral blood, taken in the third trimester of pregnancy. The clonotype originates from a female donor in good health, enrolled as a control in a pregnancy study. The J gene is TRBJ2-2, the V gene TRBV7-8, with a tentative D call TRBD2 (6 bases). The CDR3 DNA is TGTGCCAGCAGCTTAGTCGGGGGTCAGGACACCGGGGAGCTGTTTTTT. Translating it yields CASSLVGGQDTGELFF.